The clone carrying this TCR beta chain was recorded once. The antigen remains unidentified. The repertoire was sequenced with immunoSEQ multiplex PCR; TCRdb's copy has only in-frame clones and lacks some. The sample has 1,500,000 or so clones; around 98.5% are singletons. The length of the CDR3 is 18 residues. Germline CDR1 SGHRS, CDR2 YFSETQ. After removal of 1 base from V and 3 bases from J, the junction contained 11 bases not matched to a gene. This entry belongs to a study of shared clonotypes between healthy human individuals. Study-wide points: The study sampled only blood, and tissue repertoires likely differ.

Sequencing was done on a sample of naive CD4+ T cells sorted from blood. The subset is: CD45RA+ positively selected. This TCR was sampled from a man aged 25 to 45 in good health. The rearrangement joins TRBV5-1 to TRBJ2-3; 10 nucleotides line up with TRBD2. In nucleotides, the CDR3 is TGCGCCAGCAGCTTGAGCGGGAGGGCCGTTGGTTGGACAGATACGCAGTATTTT. Translating it yields CASSLSGRAVGWTDTQYF.